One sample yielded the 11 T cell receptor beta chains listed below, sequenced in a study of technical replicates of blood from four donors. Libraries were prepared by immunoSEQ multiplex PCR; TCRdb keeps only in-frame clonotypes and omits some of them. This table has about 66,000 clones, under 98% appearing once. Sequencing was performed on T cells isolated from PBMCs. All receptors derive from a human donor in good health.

CDR3 amino acids: CASSPGTGVSEQYF. CDR3 sequence (DNA): TGTGCCAGCAGTCCTGGGACAGGGGTGAGCGAGCAGTACTTC. The chain is built from TRBV6-6 and TRBJ2-7; 10 bases are shared with TRBD1. Per the germline V gene, CDR1 is MNHNY and CDR2 is SVGAGI (reference sequence). The CDR3 is 14 amino acids. V shed 5 bases, J shed 6 bases, and the junction held 7 bases outside the gene matches.

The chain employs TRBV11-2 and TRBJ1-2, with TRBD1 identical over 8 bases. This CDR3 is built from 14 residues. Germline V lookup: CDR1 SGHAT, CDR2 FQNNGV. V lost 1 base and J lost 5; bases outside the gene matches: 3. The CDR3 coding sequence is TGTGCCAGCAGCTTAGCTCGGACAGGGTATGGCTACACCTTC. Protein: CASSLARTGYGYTF.

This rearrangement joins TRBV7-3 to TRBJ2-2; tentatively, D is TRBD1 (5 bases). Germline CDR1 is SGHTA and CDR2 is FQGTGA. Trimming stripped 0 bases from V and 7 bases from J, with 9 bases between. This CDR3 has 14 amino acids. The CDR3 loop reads CASSLTGAGGELFF. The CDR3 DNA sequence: TGTGCCAGCAGCTTAACAGGGGCCGGCGGGGAGCTGTTTTTT.

The CDR3 sequence: CASSGQGLGGYTF. The CDR3 DNA is TGTGCCAGCAGTGGACAGGGATTGGGGGGCTACACCTTC. V is TRBV6-1 and J is TRBJ1-2; TRBD1 matches 7 bases. The length of the CDR3 is 13 residues. V was clipped by 4 bases and J by 8 bases; unmatched bases: 7. Germline V gene sequence: CDR1 MNHNS, CDR2 SASEGT.

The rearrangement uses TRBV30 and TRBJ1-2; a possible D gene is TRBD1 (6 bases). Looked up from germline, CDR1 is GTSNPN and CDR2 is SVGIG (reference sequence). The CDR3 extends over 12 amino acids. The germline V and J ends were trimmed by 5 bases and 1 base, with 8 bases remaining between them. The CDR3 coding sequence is TGTGCCTGGGGACAGATTAACTATGGCTACACCTTC. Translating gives CAWGQINYGYTF.

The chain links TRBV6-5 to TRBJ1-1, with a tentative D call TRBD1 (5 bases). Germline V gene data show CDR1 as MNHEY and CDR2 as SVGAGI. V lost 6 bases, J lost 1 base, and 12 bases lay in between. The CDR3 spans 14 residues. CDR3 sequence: CASRIPGANTEAFF. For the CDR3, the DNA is TGTGCCAGCAGAATACCTGGGGCGAACACTGAAGCTTTCTTT.

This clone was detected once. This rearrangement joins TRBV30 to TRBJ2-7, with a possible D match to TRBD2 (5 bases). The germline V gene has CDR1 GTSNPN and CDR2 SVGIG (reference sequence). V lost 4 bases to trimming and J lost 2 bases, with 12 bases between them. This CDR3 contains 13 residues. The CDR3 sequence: CAWTGRPTYEQYF. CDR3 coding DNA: TGTGCCTGGACGGGGAGACCAACCTACGAGCAGTACTTC.

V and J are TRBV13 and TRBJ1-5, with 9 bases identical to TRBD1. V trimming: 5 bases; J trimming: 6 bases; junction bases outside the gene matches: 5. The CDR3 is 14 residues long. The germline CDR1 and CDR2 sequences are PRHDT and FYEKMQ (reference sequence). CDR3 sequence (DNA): TGTGCCAGCAGCGCCGGGACAGGGCTTCAGCCCCAGCATTTT. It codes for CASSAGTGLQPQHF.

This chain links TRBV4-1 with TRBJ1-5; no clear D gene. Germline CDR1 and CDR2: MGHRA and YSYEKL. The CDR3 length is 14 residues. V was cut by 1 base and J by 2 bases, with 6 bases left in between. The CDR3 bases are TGCGCCAGCAGCCAAGCCCTAGGCAATCAGCCCCAGCATTTT. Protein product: CASSQALGNQPQHF.

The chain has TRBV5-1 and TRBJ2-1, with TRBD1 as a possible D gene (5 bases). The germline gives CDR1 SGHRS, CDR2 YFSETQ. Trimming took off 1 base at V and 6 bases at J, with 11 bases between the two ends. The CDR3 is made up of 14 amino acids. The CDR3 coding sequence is TGCGCCAGCAGCTTGACAGGACACCCCAATGAGCAGTTCTTC. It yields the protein CASSLTGHPNEQFF. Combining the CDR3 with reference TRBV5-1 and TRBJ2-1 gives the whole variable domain KAGVTQTPRYLIKTRGQQVTLSCSPISGHRSVSWYQQTPGQGLQFLFEYFSETQRNKGNFPGRFSGRQFSNSRSEMNVSTLELGDSALYLCASSLTGHPNEQFFGPGTRLTVL.

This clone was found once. The CDR3 coding sequence is TGTGCCAGCAGTCCCTCACAGGGGGCTTACTACAATGAGCAGTTCTTC. It encodes CASSPSQGAYYNEQFF. The chain recombines TRBV27 with TRBJ2-1; 9 nucleotides match TRBD1. The V segment lost 5 bases and the J segment 3 bases; nucleotides outside the gene matches: 8. Germline assignment: CDR1 MNHEY and CDR2 SMNVEV (reference sequence). The CDR3 covers 16 residues.